The rows below give T cell receptor beta chains drawn from one sample of a study of blood T cell repertoires in COVID-19. The repertoire was sequenced with immunoSEQ multiplex PCR; TCRdb's copy has only in-frame clones and lacks some. Of roughly 430,000 clones in the sample, approximately 90% were seen once. Input material: PBMCs or T cells enriched from blood (not recorded which). These receptors were collected from a woman aged 18-30 years who had been exposed to COVID-19. CDR3s include the opening cysteine and the closing phenylalanine or tryptophan. A D gene is named only where the DNA matches it firmly. Clone size is not always given. Where it is, it says once, few, many or a class for expanded clones.

j_call clone_size d_call v_call cdr3_aa cdr3_nt
TRBJ2-5 . . TRBV5-6 CASSFMETQYF TGTGCCAGCAGCTTCATGGAGACCCAGTACTTC
TRBJ2-7 once . TRBV6-5 CASSYSAGVNEQYF TGTGCCAGCAGTTACAGCGCAGGGGTTAACGAGCAGTACTTC
TRBJ2-1 . . TRBV28 CASSLPQINEQFF TGTGCCAGCAGTTTGCCCCAGATCAATGAGCAGTTCTTC
TRBJ1-5 few . TRBV4-2 CASSQEGRGSNQPQHF TGTGCCAGCAGCCAAGAGGGGAGGGGGAGCAATCAGCCCCAGCATTTT
TRBJ2-1 once TRBD2 TRBV3-1/TRBV3-2 CASSQAGLMGNEQFF TGTGCCAGCAGCCAAGCGGGACTAATGGGGAATGAGCAGTTCTTC
TRBJ2-3 . TRBD1 TRBV24-1 CATSDVGTGAYTQYF TGTGCCACCAGTGACGTCGGGACAGGGGCGTATACGCAGTATTTT
TRBJ2-1 once TRBD2 TRBV7-9 CASSLGLADNEQFF TGTGCCAGCAGCCTGGGACTAGCGGACAATGAGCAGTTCTTC
TRBJ2-7 few TRBD1 TRBV18 CASQLDRSSYEQYF TGTGCCAGCCAACTGGACAGGAGTTCCTACGAGCAGTACTTC
TRBJ1-4 once TRBD1 TRBV30 CAWSRDRASEKLFF TGTGCCTGGAGTAGGGACAGGGCAAGTGAAAAACTGTTTTTT
TRBJ2-2 few TRBD2 TRBV3-1/TRBV3-2 CASSQEGLAGVAGELFF TGTGCCAGCAGCCAAGAAGGACTAGCGGGGGTTGCCGGGGAGCTGTTTTTT
TRBJ2-1 few . TRBV18 CASSPRPVSSYNEQFF TGTGCCAGCTCACCACGCCCGGTAAGCTCCTACAATGAGCAGTTCTTC
TRBJ1-1 . . TRBV12-3/TRBV12-4 CASRMGVEAFF TGTGCCAGCAGGATGGGAGTTGAAGCTTTCTTT
TRBJ1-1 . TRBD1 TRBV28 CASSFHRQGAGYTEAFF TGTGCCAGCAGTTTTCACAGGCAGGGGGCCGGGTACACTGAAGCTTTCTTT
TRBJ2-5 . . TRBV11-2 CASSFRQAGWETQYF TGTGCCAGCAGCTTCCGACAGGCGGGTTGGGAGACCCAGTACTTC
TRBJ2-7 . TRBD2 TRBV27 CASSLSAGDTYEQYF TGTGCCAGCAGTTTATCGGCGGGAGACACCTACGAGCAGTACTTC
TRBJ1-5 . . TRBV28 CASSLPQGSAGHPEGNQPQHF TGTGCCAGCAGTTTACCCCAGGGCTCGGCGGGGCACCCAGAGGGCAATCAGCCCCAGCATTTT
TRBJ2-7 once . TRBV6-2/TRBV6-3 CASSSGTTGGVSYEQYF TGTGCCAGCAGCAGTGGTACGACGGGGGGCGTCTCCTACGAGCAGTACTTC
TRBJ2-5 . . TRBV9 CASSVSGGAGETQYF TGTGCCAGCAGCGTTAGTGGGGGGGCCGGAGAGACCCAGTACTTC
TRBJ1-2 . TRBD1 TRBV24-1 CATSDNGQGPTYGYTF TGTGCCACCAGTGACAATGGACAGGGGCCGACCTATGGCTACACCTTC
TRBJ1-5 . . TRBV28 CASSLLLAFQPQHF TGTGCCAGCAGTTTATTATTAGCTTTTCAGCCCCAGCATTTT
TRBJ2-7 . . TRBV24-1 CATSDSEEQYF TGTGCCACCAGTGATTCGGAGGAGCAGTACTTC
TRBJ2-3 . TRBD1 TRBV11-2 CASSLGDRATDTQYF TGTGCCAGCAGCTTAGGGGACAGGGCCACAGATACGCAGTATTTT
TRBJ2-7 . . TRBV7-9 CASSFGERDYEQYF TGTGCCAGCAGCTTTGGGGAGAGGGACTACGAGCAGTACTTC
TRBJ1-6 once . TRBV28 CASSFGTVRQTHSPLHF TGTGCCAGCAGTTTCGGAACGGTTAGACAGACGCATTCACCCCTCCACTTT
TRBJ1-6 . . TRBV7-3 CASSLSRGDGSPLHF TGTGCCAGCAGCTTAAGTCGGGGGGACGGTTCACCCCTCCACTTT
TRBJ1-1 . TRBD1 TRBV7-6 CASSLASRGMTEAFF TGTGCCAGCAGCTTAGCAAGCAGGGGGATGACTGAAGCTTTCTTT
TRBJ2-2 . TRBD1 TRBV2 CASKGQGVTTGELFF TGTGCCAGCAAGGGACAGGGAGTAACCACCGGGGAGCTGTTTTTT
TRBJ2-2 . TRBD1 TRBV11-2 CASNLEQGIGTGELFF TGTGCCAGCAACCTAGAACAGGGGATCGGCACCGGGGAGCTGTTTTTT
TRBJ2-1 . TRBD1 TRBV10-1 CASSVDRGLVNEQFF TGCGCCAGCAGTGTAGACAGGGGGCTGGTCAATGAGCAGTTCTTC
TRBJ2-1 . . TRBV15 CATSREEAANEQFF TGTGCCACCAGCAGGGAGGAGGCGGCGAATGAGCAGTTCTTC
TRBJ2-1 . . TRBV6-4 CASSDSARSNEQFF TGTGCCAGCAGTGACTCGGCTAGGAGCAATGAGCAGTTCTTC
TRBJ1-1 . . TRBV19 CASSRDMMNTEAFF TGTGCCAGTAGTCGGGACATGATGAACACTGAAGCTTTCTTT
TRBJ1-5 . . TRBV28 CASSSPLGASNQPQHF TGTGCCAGCAGTTCACCCCTCGGAGCTAGCAATCAGCCCCAGCATTTT
TRBJ2-6 once TRBD1 TRBV15 CATSRVRTGGAGANVLTF TGTGCCACCAGCAGAGTCCGGACAGGGGGCGCTGGGGCCAACGTCCTGACTTTC
TRBJ2-1 . . TRBV9 CASSTSGNEQFF TGTGCCAGCAGCACCAGCGGCAATGAGCAGTTCTTC
TRBJ2-7 . TRBD1 TRBV9 CASSTRDRGNEQYF TGTGCCAGCAGCACCCGGGACAGGGGTAACGAGCAGTACTTC
TRBJ2-7 once TRBD2 TRBV18 CASSDGLAGYEQYF TGTGCCAGCTCAGACGGACTAGCGGGCTACGAGCAGTACTTC
TRBJ2-1 . TRBD1 TRBV16 CASSQLGTGGNEQFF TGTGCCAGCAGCCAATTAGGGACAGGGGGCAATGAGCAGTTCTTC
TRBJ1-2 once TRBD1 TRBV5-8 CASSLATGVQHNYGYTF TGTGCCAGCAGCTTGGCCACAGGGGTTCAGCATAACTATGGCTACACCTTC
TRBJ2-7 . . TRBV28 CASSLSRDKYEQYF TGTGCCAGCAGTTTATCCCGGGACAAGTACGAGCAGTACTTC
TRBJ2-3 . . TRBV7-9 CASSSGLLMYTQYF TGTGCCAGCAGCTCCGGACTACTAATGTATACGCAGTATTTT
TRBJ2-7 . TRBD1 TRBV7-9 CASSLGQVYEQYF TGTGCCAGCAGCCTGGGACAGGTTTACGAGCAGTACTTC
TRBJ2-1 . TRBD2 TRBV7-9 CASSSPGLAGGIGGNEQFF TGTGCCAGCAGCTCTCCGGGACTAGCGGGAGGTATTGGTGGCAATGAGCAGTTCTTC
TRBJ2-7 . . TRBV7-9 CASSLELRYEQYF TGTGCCAGCAGCTTAGAACTTCGCTACGAGCAGTACTTC
TRBJ2-7 . . TRBV29-1 CSVMTDSTYEQYF TGCAGCGTGATGACAGATTCAACCTACGAGCAGTACTTC